Each of the 10 T cell receptor beta chains below was sequenced from the same sample in a study of read filtering for tumor transcriptome and immune sequencing. From 350 to 500 ng of RNA, a library with molecular barcoded alpha/delta and beta/gamma adaptors was made. TCRdb re-analysed the reads in MiXCR, keeping a single row per CDR3 protein. The repertoire includes around 58,000 distinct CDR3 sequences, roughly 14% of them detected once, and approximately 47% sits in the top ten. The material sequenced was a population of CD138-negative cells sorted from bone marrow. All receptors come from a donor at least 40 years old with multiple myeloma.

About this clonotype: The germline gene is not matched at one end of the junction; a read error may be the cause. The CDR3 bases are TGCAGTGCTAGAGATTTTCAAACGACTTGCGGGAGTCCCAATGAGCAGTTGTTC. It yields the protein CSARDFQTTCGSPNEQLF. V gene TRBV20-1 combines with J gene TRBJ2-1; 7 bases agree with TRBD2. The CDR3 is 18 amino acids. Germline V CDR1 and CDR2: DFQATT, SNEGSKA (reference sequence).

This clonotype turned up a few times. A much larger clone differs by one base, so this may be a read error. The V gene is TRBV27, the J gene TRBJ1-1; D is undetermined. The CDR3 loop spans 11 amino acids. The germline CDR1 and CDR2 sequences are MNHEY and SMNVEV (reference sequence). CDR3 DNA sequence: TGTGCCAGCAAACAGAACACTGGAGCTTTCTTT. This translates into CASKQNTGAFF.

The table lists this clonotype with a few counts. The chain has TRBV7-2 and TRBJ2-7; D may be TRBD2 (5 bases). The CDR3 loop spans 13 amino acids. Germline lookup yields CDR1 SGHTA and CDR2 FQGNSA. V was pared by 5 bases and J by 4 bases, with 12 bases between. The CDR3 DNA reads as TGTGCCAGCAGCCCGATGGAGGAGTACGAGCAGTACTTC. It encodes CASSPMEEYEQYF.

The chain is built from TRBV30 and TRBJ1-5; 7 bases fit TRBD1. CDR1 and CDR2 from the germline V gene are GTSNPN and SVGIG (reference sequence). This CDR3 comprises 17 residues. V lost 0 bases and J lost 0; bases outside the gene matches: 8. This CDR3 reads CAWSVSRGIGSNQPQHF. CDR3 nucleotide sequence: TGTGCCTGGAGTGTTTCCAGGGGGATAGGTAGCAATCAGCCCCAGCATTTT.

This clonotype appeared many times. The chain uses TRBV24-1 and TRBJ2-1; 11 positions match TRBD2. From germline, CDR1 is KGHDR and CDR2 SFDVKD. Trimming cost V 5 bases and J 5 bases; bases outside gene matches: 4. CDR3 length equals 15 residues. CDR3 protein: CATSGSSGRHNEQFF. CDR3 DNA: TGTGCCACCAGTGGGTCTAGCGGGAGGCACAATGAGCAGTTCTTC.

This clonotype was seen at least ten times. J is TRBJ1-5 and V is TRBV2; D gene unclear. CDR1 is SNHLY, CDR2 FYNNEI, per germline. The CDR3 contains 13 residues. Trimming shortened V by 7 bases and J by 4 bases, and 11 bases separated the two germline ends. CDR3 nucleotides: TGTGCCAGCAACCGACGGCTTAATCAGCCCCAGCATTTT. Translated, it gives CASNRRLNQPQHF.

This clonotype was recorded at least ten times. The genes are TRBV7-2 and TRBJ2-3; no firm D call. There are 13 residues in the CDR3. Germline V lookup: CDR1 SGHTA, CDR2 FQGNSA. Trimming removed 2 bases at V and 4 bases at J, with 7 bases between. In DNA, the CDR3 is TGTGCCAGCAGCTTACCTCTGGCAGATACGCAGTATTTT. This sequence encodes CASSLPLADTQYF.

This clonotype was found many times. The V call is TRBV19, the J call TRBJ2-1; 8 bases fit TRBD2. Germline V CDR1 and CDR2: LNHDA, SQIVND (reference sequence). The CDR3 sequence is 14 residues long. Trimming took 6 bases from V and 7 from J; bases not matched to a gene: 8. The CDR3 coding sequence is TGTGCCAGTAGCGGGAGGGCCGTGTGGAATGAGCAGTTCTTC. Translating gives CASSGRAVWNEQFF.

This chain joins TRBV2 and TRBJ1-2; 12 positions agree with TRBD1. V gave up 7 bases and J gave up 8 bases; unmatched junction bases: 8. CDR3 length equals 14 residues. Germline values: CDR1 SNHLY, CDR2 FYNNEI. The CDR3 DNA reads TGTGCCAGCACCGGGGACAGGGGGCGCATAGGCTACACCTTC. Encoded protein: CASTGDRGRIGYTF. The full variable domain, its missing parts supplied by reference TRBV2 and TRBJ1-2, is EPEVTQTPSHQVTQMGQEVILRCVPISNHLYFYWYRQILGQKVEFLVSFYNNEISEKSEIFDDQFSVERPDGSNFTLKIRSTKLEDSAMYFCASTGDRGRIGYTFGSGTRLTVV.

This clonotype appeared many times. This chain uses TRBV29-1 with TRBJ1-1; D is possibly TRBD1 (5 bases). V dropped 5 bases and J dropped 0 bases, with 10 bases sitting between them. Germline loops: CDR1 SQVTM, CDR2 ANQGSEA. The CDR3 has 13 residues. CDR3 region: CSVNRRLNTEAFF. CDR3 DNA sequence: TGCAGCGTTAACAGGAGGTTGAACACTGAAGCTTTCTTT.